The rows below give T cell receptor beta chains drawn from one sample of a study of cytomegalovirus exposure and HLA in healthy donors. Clones were read by immunoSEQ multiplex PCR, and TCRdb kept only the in-frame ones, dropping some. This table has 100,000 to 150,000 clones, 75% to 90% appearing once. The sequencing input was PBMCs. The receptor set was obtained from a man aged 25 to 40 in good health and CMV-seropositive. Both conserved end residues are part of each CDR3. A D gene is named only where the DNA matches it firmly. Clone size, where shown, is once, few, many, or a class for clones that have expanded.

V gene: TRBV2; D gene: -; clone size: -; CDR3 length: 11; J gene: TRBJ2-4; CDR3 protein: CASSPGNIQYF; CDR3 DNA: TGTGCCAGCAGCCCGGGGAACATTCAGTACTTC
V gene: TRBV5-1; D gene: TRBD1; clone size: few; CDR3 length: 15; J gene: TRBJ2-7; CDR3 protein: CASSRTRDRGYEQYF; CDR3 DNA: TGCGCCAGCAGCCGAACCCGGGACAGAGGCTACGAGCAGTACTTC
V gene: TRBV27; D gene: -; clone size: -; CDR3 length: 12; J gene: TRBJ1-6; CDR3 protein: CASSFLQSPLHF; CDR3 DNA: TGTGCCAGCAGTTTTCTCCAGTCACCCCTCCACTTT
V gene: TRBV7-9; D gene: -; clone size: -; CDR3 length: 15; J gene: TRBJ1-4; CDR3 protein: CASSRQGRSNEKLFF; CDR3 DNA: TGTGCCAGCAGTCGTCAGGGGCGATCTAATGAAAAACTGTTTTTT
V gene: TRBV19; D gene: -; clone size: -; CDR3 length: 15; J gene: TRBJ1-2; CDR3 protein: CASSISQGRSYGYTF; CDR3 DNA: TGTGCCAGTAGTATATCCCAGGGGCGAAGCTATGGCTACACCTTC
V gene: TRBV13; D gene: TRBD2; clone size: -; CDR3 length: 15; J gene: TRBJ2-3; CDR3 protein: CASSAGLAYTDTQYF; CDR3 DNA: TGTGCCAGCAGCGCCGGACTAGCGTACACAGATACGCAGTATTTT
V gene: TRBV5-1; D gene: TRBD2; clone size: -; CDR3 length: 18; J gene: TRBJ2-5; CDR3 protein: CASSLVYISGDSGETQYF; CDR3 DNA: TGCGCCAGCAGCTTGGTTTATATTAGCGGGGATAGCGGAGAGACCCAGTACTTC
V gene: TRBV2; D gene: TRBD1; clone size: -; CDR3 length: 12; J gene: TRBJ1-2; CDR3 protein: CASSESGGDHTF; CDR3 DNA: TGTGCCAGCAGTGAGTCAGGGGGCGATCACACCTTC
V gene: TRBV6-1; D gene: -; clone size: -; CDR3 length: 11; J gene: TRBJ2-3; CDR3 protein: CASGESDTQYF; CDR3 DNA: TGTGCCAGCGGGGAGTCAGATACGCAGTATTTT
V gene: TRBV6-6; D gene: -; clone size: -; CDR3 length: 14; J gene: TRBJ1-5; CDR3 protein: CASSYSLAGRPQHF; CDR3 DNA: TGTGCCAGCAGTTACTCTTTGGCGGGGCGGCCCCAGCATTTT
V gene: TRBV30; D gene: TRBD1; clone size: -; CDR3 length: 13; J gene: TRBJ2-5; CDR3 protein: CAWTQGKQETQYF; CDR3 DNA: TGTGCCTGGACACAGGGGAAGCAAGAGACCCAGTACTTC
V gene: TRBV5-1; D gene: -; clone size: -; CDR3 length: 11; J gene: TRBJ1-2; CDR3 protein: CASSLGGGYIF; CDR3 DNA: TGCGCCAGCAGCCTCGGGGGTGGCTACATCTTC
V gene: TRBV2; D gene: -; clone size: -; CDR3 length: 15; J gene: TRBJ2-7; CDR3 protein: CASSEARGAGREQYF; CDR3 DNA: TGTGCCAGCAGTGAAGCGCGAGGGGCAGGGAGGGAGCAGTACTTC
V gene: TRBV6-5; D gene: -; clone size: once; CDR3 length: 14; J gene: TRBJ1-5; CDR3 protein: CASSPPGGLQPQHF; CDR3 DNA: TGTGCCAGCAGTCCCCCGGGAGGGCTTCAGCCCCAGCATTTT
V gene: TRBV7-2; D gene: TRBD1; clone size: few; CDR3 length: 13; J gene: TRBJ1-1; CDR3 protein: CASSYPGGTEAFF; CDR3 DNA: TGTGCCAGCAGCTACCCAGGGGGCACTGAAGCTTTCTTT
V gene: TRBV19; D gene: -; clone size: -; CDR3 length: 14; J gene: TRBJ2-2; CDR3 protein: CASSTTRVTGELFF; CDR3 DNA: TGTGCCAGTAGTACTACCAGGGTGACCGGGGAGCTGTTTTTT
V gene: TRBV5-1; D gene: TRBD1; clone size: few; CDR3 length: 15; J gene: TRBJ1-3; CDR3 protein: CASGQGDFSGNTIYF; CDR3 DNA: TGCGCCAGTGGACAGGGGGATTTCTCTGGAAACACCATATATTTT